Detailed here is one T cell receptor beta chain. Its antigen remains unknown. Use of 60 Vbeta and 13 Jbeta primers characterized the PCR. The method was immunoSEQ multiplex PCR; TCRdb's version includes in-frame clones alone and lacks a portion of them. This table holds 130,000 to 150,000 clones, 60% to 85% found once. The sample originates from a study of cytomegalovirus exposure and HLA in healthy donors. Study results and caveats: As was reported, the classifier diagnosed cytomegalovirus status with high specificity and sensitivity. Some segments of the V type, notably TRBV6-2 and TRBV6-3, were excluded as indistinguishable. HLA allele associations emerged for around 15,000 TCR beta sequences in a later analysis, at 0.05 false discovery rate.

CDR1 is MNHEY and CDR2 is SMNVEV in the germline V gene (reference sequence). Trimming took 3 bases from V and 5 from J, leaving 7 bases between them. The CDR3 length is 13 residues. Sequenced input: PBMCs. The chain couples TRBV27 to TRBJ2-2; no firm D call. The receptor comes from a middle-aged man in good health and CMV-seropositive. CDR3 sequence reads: CASSLIATGELFF. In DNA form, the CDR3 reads TGTGCCAGCAGTTTGATAGCTACCGGGGAGCTGTTTTTT.